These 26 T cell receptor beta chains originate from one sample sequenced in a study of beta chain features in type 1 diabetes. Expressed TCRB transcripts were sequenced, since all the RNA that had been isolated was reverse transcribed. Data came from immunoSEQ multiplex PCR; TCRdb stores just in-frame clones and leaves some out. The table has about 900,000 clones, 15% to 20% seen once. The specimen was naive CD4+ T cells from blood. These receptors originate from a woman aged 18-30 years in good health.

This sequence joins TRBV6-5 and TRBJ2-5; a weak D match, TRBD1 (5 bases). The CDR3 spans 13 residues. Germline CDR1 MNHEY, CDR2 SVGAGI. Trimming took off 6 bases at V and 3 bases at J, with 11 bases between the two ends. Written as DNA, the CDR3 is TGTGCCAGCAGCCGGACATCGGAAGAGACCCAGTACTTC. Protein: CASSRTSEETQYF.

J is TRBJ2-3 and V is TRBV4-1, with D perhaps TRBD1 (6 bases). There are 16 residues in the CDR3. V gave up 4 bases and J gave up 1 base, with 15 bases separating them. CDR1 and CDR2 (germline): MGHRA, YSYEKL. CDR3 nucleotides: TGCGCCAGCAGCCTATATACAGGGTTAGGCACAGATACGCAGTATTTT. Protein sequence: CASSLYTGLGTDTQYF.

CDR3 nucleotide sequence: TGTGCCAGCAGTCGGACAGGGAGGATGGAGACCCAGTACTTC. Its translation: CASSRTGRMETQYF. This chain connects TRBV6-5 to TRBJ2-5, with 8 bases fitting TRBD1. Germline values: CDR1 MNHEY, CDR2 SVGAGI. The length of the CDR3 is 14 residues. The junction had 7 bases not matched to a gene; V was cut back by 5 bases and J by 5 bases.

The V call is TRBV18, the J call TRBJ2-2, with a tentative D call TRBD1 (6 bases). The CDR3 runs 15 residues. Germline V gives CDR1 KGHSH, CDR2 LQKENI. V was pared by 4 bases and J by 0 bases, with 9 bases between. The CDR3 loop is CASSLPGANTGELFF. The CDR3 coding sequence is TGTGCCAGCTCACTTCCAGGGGCGAACACCGGGGAGCTGTTTTTT.

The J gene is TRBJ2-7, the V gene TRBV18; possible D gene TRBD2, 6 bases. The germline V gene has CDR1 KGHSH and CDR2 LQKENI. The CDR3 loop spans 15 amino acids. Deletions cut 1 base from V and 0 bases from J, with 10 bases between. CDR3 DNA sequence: TGTGCCAGCTCACCACGGGACGGGAGCTCCTACGAGCAGTACTTC. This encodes CASSPRDGSSYEQYF.

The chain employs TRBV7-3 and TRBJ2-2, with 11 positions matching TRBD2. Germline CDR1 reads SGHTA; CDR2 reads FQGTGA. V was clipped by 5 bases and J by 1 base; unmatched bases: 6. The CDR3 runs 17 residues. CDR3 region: CASSHRGTSGNTGELFF. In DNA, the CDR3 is TGTGCCAGCAGCCATAGAGGGACTAGCGGGAACACCGGGGAGCTGTTTTTT.

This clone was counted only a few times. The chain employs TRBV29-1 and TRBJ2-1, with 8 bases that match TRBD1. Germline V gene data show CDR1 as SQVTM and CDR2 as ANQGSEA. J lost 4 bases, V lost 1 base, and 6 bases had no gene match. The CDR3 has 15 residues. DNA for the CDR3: TGCAGCGTTGAAGGTGACAGGGGTTCGTACAATGAGCAGTTCTTC. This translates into CSVEGDRGSYNEQFF.

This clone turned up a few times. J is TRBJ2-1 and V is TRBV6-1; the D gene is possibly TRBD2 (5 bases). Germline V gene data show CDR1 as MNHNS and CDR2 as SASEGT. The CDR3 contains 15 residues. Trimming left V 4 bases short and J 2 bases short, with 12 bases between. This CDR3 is CASSGTWEPYNEQFF. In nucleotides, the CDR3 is TGTGCCAGCAGTGGAACATGGGAGCCCTACAATGAGCAGTTCTTC.

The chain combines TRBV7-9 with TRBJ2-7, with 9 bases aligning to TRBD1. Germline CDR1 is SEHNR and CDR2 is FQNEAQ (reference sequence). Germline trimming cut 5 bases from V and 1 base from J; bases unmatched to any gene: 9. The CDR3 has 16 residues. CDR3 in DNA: TGTGCCAGCAGCAGGGACCTGGGGACAGGGTCCTACGAGCAGTACTTC. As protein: CASSRDLGTGSYEQYF.

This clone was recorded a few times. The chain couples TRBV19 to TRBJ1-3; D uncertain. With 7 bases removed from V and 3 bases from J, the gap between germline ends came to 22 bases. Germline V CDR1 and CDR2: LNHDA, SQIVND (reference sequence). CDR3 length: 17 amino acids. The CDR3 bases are TGTGCCAGTACCCCTGGCTGGGGAGGCGTCCGTGGAAACACCATATATTTT. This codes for CASTPGWGGVRGNTIYF.

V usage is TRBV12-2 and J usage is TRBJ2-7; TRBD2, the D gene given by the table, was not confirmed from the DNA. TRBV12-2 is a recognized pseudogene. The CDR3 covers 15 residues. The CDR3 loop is CASRLGRTIPAEQYF. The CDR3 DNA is TGTGCAAGTCGCTTAGGCAGGACTATTCCCGCCGAGCAGTACTTC.

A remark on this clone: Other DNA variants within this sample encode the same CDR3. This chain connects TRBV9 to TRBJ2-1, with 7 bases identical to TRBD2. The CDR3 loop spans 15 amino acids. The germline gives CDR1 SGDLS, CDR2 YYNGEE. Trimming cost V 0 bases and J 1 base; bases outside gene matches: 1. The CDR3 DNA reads TGTGCCAGCAGCGTAGTTAGCGGGTCCTACAATGAGCAGTTCTTC. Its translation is CASSVVSGSYNEQFF.

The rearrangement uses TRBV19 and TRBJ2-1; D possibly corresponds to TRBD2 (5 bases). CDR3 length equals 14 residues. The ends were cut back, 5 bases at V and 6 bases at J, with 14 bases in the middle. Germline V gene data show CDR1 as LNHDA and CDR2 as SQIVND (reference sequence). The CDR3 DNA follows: TGTGCCAGTAGTTCAGCCCCGGGGTTCAATGAGCAGTTCTTC. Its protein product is CASSSAPGFNEQFF. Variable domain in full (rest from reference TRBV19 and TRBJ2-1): DGGITQSPKYLFRKEGQNVTLSCEQNLNHDAMYWYRQDPGQGLRLIYYSQIVNDFQKGDIAEGYSVSREKKESFPLTVTSAQKNPTAFYLCASSSAPGFNEQFFGPGTRLTVL.

The CDR3: CASSLLQGPLFF. CDR3 coding DNA: TGTGCCAGCAGTTTATTGCAGGGGCCTCTGTTTTTT. This chain joins TRBV28 and TRBJ1-4; a weak D match, TRBD1 (6 bases). The CDR3 sequence is 12 residues long. The germline gives CDR1 MDHEN, CDR2 SYDVKM. Trimming removed 1 base from V and 14 bases from J, with 11 bases in between.

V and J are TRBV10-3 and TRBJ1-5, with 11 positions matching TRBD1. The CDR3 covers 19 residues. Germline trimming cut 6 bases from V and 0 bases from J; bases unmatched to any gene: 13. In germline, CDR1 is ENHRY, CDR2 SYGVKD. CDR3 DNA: TGTGCCATCAGCGCTGGGACAGGGGGAACCCCAGATAGCAATCAGCCCCAGCATTTT. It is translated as CAISAGTGGTPDSNQPQHF.

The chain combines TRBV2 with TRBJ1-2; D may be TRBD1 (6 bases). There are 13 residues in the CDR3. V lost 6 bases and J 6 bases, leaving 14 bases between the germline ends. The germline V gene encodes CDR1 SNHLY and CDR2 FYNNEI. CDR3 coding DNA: TGTGCCAGCAGGGGGGACACTCCGCATGGCTACACCTTC. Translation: CASRGDTPHGYTF.

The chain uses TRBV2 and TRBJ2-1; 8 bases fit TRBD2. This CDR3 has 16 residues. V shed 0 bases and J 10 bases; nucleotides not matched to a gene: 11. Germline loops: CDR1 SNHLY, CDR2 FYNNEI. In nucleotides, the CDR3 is TGTGCCAGCAGTGAAGCGGGAGTAGCGGGACCCTCGGAGCAGTTCTTC. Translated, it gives CASSEAGVAGPSEQFF.

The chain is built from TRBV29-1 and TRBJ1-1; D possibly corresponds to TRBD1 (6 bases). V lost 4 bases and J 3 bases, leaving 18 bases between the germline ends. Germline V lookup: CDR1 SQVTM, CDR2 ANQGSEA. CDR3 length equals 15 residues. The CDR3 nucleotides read TGCAGCGTTGCCGACGCCAGGGGTTTGTACACTGAAGCTTTCTTT. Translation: CSVADARGLYTEAFF.

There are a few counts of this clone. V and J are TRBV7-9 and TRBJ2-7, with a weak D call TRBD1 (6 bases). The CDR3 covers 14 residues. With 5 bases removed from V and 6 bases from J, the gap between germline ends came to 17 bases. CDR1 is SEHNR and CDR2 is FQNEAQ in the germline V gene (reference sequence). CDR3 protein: CASSRGTLQSEQYF. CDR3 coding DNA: TGTGCCAGCAGCCGTGGGACATTACAGTCCGAGCAGTACTTC.

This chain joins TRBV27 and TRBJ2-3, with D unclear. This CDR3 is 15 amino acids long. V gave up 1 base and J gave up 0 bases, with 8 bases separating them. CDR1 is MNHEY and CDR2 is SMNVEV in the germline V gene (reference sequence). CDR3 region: CASSLLSTSTDTQYF. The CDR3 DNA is TGTGCCAGCAGTTTATTGTCAACTAGCACAGATACGCAGTATTTT.

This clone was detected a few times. DNA of the CDR3: TGTGCCAGCACGACTACTTCCTACGAGCAGTACTTC. This codes for CASTTTSYEQYF. The chain uses TRBV28 and TRBJ2-7, with TRBD2 as a possible D gene (5 bases). Germline-derived CDR1 and CDR2 are MDHEN and SYDVKM. CDR3 length equals 12 residues. V lost 7 bases to trimming and J lost 1 base, with 8 bases between them.

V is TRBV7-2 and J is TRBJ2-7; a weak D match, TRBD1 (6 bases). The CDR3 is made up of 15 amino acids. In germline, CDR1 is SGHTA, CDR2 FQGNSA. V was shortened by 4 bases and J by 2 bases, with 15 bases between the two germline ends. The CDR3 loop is CASSSDSKNPYEQYF. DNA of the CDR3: TGTGCCAGCAGCTCGGACAGTAAAAATCCCTACGAGCAGTACTTC.

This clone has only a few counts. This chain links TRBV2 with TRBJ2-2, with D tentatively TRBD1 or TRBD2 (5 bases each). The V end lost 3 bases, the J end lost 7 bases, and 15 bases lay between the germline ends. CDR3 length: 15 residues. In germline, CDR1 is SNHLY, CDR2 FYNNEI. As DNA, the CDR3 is TGTGCCAGCAGTGAGTCAGGGCTAGGACTCGGGGAGCTGTTTTTT. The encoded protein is CASSESGLGLGELFF.

The DNA of the CDR3 is TGTGCCAGCAGCTTAGCGCGACTAGCGGGAGGGAACAATGAGCAGTTCTTC. It translates to CASSLARLAGGNNEQFF. The chain joins TRBV7-6 to TRBJ2-1, with 14 bases matching TRBD2. CDR3 length: 17 amino acids. Germline V CDR1 and CDR2: SGHVS, FNYEAQ. V lost 0 bases, J lost 5 bases, and 3 bases stayed unmatched.

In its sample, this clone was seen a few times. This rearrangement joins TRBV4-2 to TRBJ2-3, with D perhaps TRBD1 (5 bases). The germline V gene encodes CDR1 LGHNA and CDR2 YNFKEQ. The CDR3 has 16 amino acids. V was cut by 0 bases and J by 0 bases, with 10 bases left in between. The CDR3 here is CASSQDPDKSTDTQYF. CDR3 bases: TGTGCCAGCAGCCAAGACCCGGACAAAAGCACAGATACGCAGTATTTT.

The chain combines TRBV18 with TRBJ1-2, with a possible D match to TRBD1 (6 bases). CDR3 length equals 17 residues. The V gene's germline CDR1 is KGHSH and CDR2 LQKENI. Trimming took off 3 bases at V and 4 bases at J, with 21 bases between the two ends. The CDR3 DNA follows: TGTGCCAGCTCACCGCAGAGTTCGGGGGCGAGAGGCTATGGCTACACCTTC. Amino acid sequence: CASSPQSSGARGYGYTF.